This T cell receptor (beta chain) was captured in a study of T-cell reconstitution after alpha-beta-depleted transplantation in children. Study-level findings and limits: Certain patients had high TCRbeta diversity at day 60, and it came from recipient T cells and thymic progenitors that survived. By about two months after transplant, alpha-beta T cells reportedly arose from several hundred graft clones that had expanded. T-cell numbers and diversity, one year after transplant, stemmed largely from T cells that were newly produced.

On this clonotype itself: Antigen: not known.

From germline, CDR1 is SGHRS and CDR2 YFSETQ. This CDR3 region has 16 residues. Between the trimmed V and J ends, which lost 2 bases and 4 bases, there was a span of 15 bases. Unique molecular identifiers were used in preparing the TCRbeta library. TCRdb itself ran the PCR reads through MiXCR, one entry per CDR3 protein. The data show 700,000 to 950,000 distinct CDR3 sequences, with approximately 15% seen just once and roughly 5% held by the top ten. The specimen comprised PBMCs, mostly from graft donor cells, sampled 360 days after TCRalphabeta/CD19-depleted stem cell transplant. The V gene is TRBV5-1, the J gene TRBJ2-2; possibly TRBD1 or TRBD2 for D (5 bases each). This TCR derives from a male patient younger than 18 who had a stem cell transplant for acute lymphoblastic leukemia, so the T cells may come from the graft donor. In nucleotides, the CDR3 is TGCGCCAGCAGCTTCCGGAGGCAGGGCCCCACCGGGGAGCTGTTTTTT. Encoded protein: CASSFRRQGPTGELFF.